The 31 T cell receptor beta chains below come from one sample, sequenced in a study of cytomegalovirus exposure and HLA in healthy donors. Use of 60 Vbeta and 13 Jbeta primers characterized the PCR. Only in-frame clones appear in the TCRdb table, and some are missing; sequencing was by immunoSEQ multiplex PCR. The profile shows 93,000 or so clones, approximately 70% of them singletons. The sample consisted of PBMCs. The source of these receptors is a woman in her forties or fifties in good health and CMV-seronegative.

The chain carries TRBV7-9 and TRBJ2-1, with D tentatively TRBD2 (6 bases). CDR1 is SEHNR, CDR2 FQNEAQ, per germline (reference sequence). The V gene lost 0 bases and the J gene lost 15 bases, with 18 bases spanning the gap. The CDR3 length is 14 residues. CDR3 DNA sequence: TGTGCCAGCAGCTTAGCACTGGAGGGACCCTCAAGGTTCTTC. Protein sequence: CASSLALEGPSRFF. Looking up the rest from reference TRBV7-9 and TRBJ2-1 gives the full variable domain: DTGVSQNPRHKITKRGQNVTFRCDPISEHNRLYWYRQTLGQGPEFLTYFQNEAQLEKSRLLSDRFSAERPKGSFSTLEIQRTEQGDSAMYLCASSLALEGPSRFFGPGTRLTVL.

The chain recombines TRBV18 with TRBJ1-2; D may be TRBD1 (5 bases). This CDR3 contains 14 residues. Germline values: CDR1 KGHSH, CDR2 LQKENI. V gave up 5 bases and J gave up 6 bases, with 16 bases separating them. DNA for the CDR3: TGTGCCAGCTCATCCGGACACGGAAATCATGGCTACACCTTC. It yields the protein CASSSGHGNHGYTF.

This chain links TRBV27 with TRBJ2-1; D gene ambiguous. CDR1 is MNHEY, CDR2 SMNVEV, per germline (reference sequence). Trimming removed 3 bases from V and 7 bases from J, with 10 bases in between. The CDR3 runs to 13 residues. Written as DNA, the CDR3 is TGTGCCAGCAGTTTGAGGCTAGTAAATGAGCAGTTCTTC. This translates into CASSLRLVNEQFF.

DNA of the CDR3: TGTGCCAGTAGTCCACGACTAGCGGACTACAATGAGCAGTTCTTC. This gives the protein CASSPRLADYNEQFF. The chain employs TRBV19 and TRBJ2-1; 9 bases agree with TRBD2. The CDR3 has 15 residues. CDR1 is LNHDA and CDR2 is SQIVND in the germline V gene (reference sequence). V lost 5 bases and J lost 3; bases outside the gene matches: 5.

This clone was counted a single time. The V and J genes are TRBV7-6 and TRBJ2-7; no firm D call. V was shortened by 1 base and J by 2 bases, with 12 bases between the two germline ends. The germline V gene encodes CDR1 SGHVS and CDR2 FNYEAQ. The CDR3 runs to 15 residues. The CDR3 here is CASSLGGPSTYEQYF. CDR3 DNA sequence: TGTGCCAGCAGCTTAGGAGGTCCCTCGACCTACGAGCAGTACTTC.

V usage is TRBV4-1 and J usage is TRBJ2-1; 8 nucleotides agree with TRBD2. The length of the CDR3 is 19 residues. V lost 3 bases to trimming and J lost 0 bases; unmatched junction nucleotides: 13. Per germline, CDR1 MGHRA and CDR2 YSYEKL. The CDR3 sequence: CASSQRPVAGSSSYNEQFF. The CDR3 DNA follows: TGCGCCAGCAGCCAGCGTCCGGTAGCGGGATCCAGCTCCTACAATGAGCAGTTCTTC.

This chain joins TRBV2 and TRBJ2-3; TRBD2 agrees at 8 bases. Unmatched junction bases numbered 16, after V lost 5 bases and J lost 6 bases. Germline V gene lookup returns CDR1 SNHLY and CDR2 FYNNEI. The CDR3 is 17 amino acids. The CDR3: CASSSLSSAGGLDTQYF. CDR3 nucleotide sequence: TGTGCCAGCAGTTCCCTATCCTCGGCGGGAGGACTCGATACGCAGTATTTT.

This clone was counted only a few times. The genes are TRBV5-1 and TRBJ2-5; D perhaps matches TRBD2 (6 bases). The CDR3 runs to 13 residues. Germline CDR1 reads SGHRS; CDR2 reads YFSETQ. The ends were cut back, 5 bases at V and 4 bases at J, with 12 bases in the middle. CDR3 in DNA: TGCGCCAGCAGGGAGGGGCTAGGAGAGACCCAGTACTTC. Protein: CASREGLGETQYF.

As to this clone: The germline gene is not matched at one end of the junction; a read error may be the cause. The same CDR3 is also encoded by other DNA sequences in this sample. The J gene is TRBJ1-4, the V gene TRBV2; D remains unclear. The CDR3 spans 16 residues. Per germline, CDR1 SNHLY and CDR2 FYNNEI. The CDR3 nucleotides are TGTGCCAGCAGTGAAGAGTCAGATTTAACTAATGAAAAGCTGTTTTTT. Amino acid sequence: CASSEESDLTNEKLFF.

This clone was seen only a few times. The rearrangement uses TRBV9 and TRBJ2-5; TRBD2 matches at 12 bases. With the DNA end fitting TRBJ2-7 better, the J assignment may be wrong. The CDR3 length is 15 residues. Germline V gives CDR1 SGDLS, CDR2 YYNGEE. The CDR3 here is CASSVTSGSVLEQYF. The CDR3 DNA sequence: TGTGCCAGCAGCGTGACTAGCGGGAGTGTCCTCGAGCAGTACTTC.

The rearrangement links TRBV4-3 to TRBJ2-3, with D uncertain. The germline V gene encodes CDR1 LGHNA and CDR2 YSLEER. Trimming left V 0 bases short and J 5 bases short, with 6 bases between. This CDR3 has 13 amino acids. CDR3 sequence reads: CASSQEGGDTQYF. In DNA, the CDR3 is TGCGCCAGCAGCCAAGAAGGCGGAGATACGCAGTATTTT.

The chain uses TRBV6-5 and TRBJ1-6, with D perhaps TRBD1 (6 bases). This CDR3 is 14 amino acids long. V was pared by 6 bases and J by 6 bases, with 12 bases between. Germline assignment: CDR1 MNHEY and CDR2 SVGAGI. The CDR3, as DNA: TGTGCCAGCAGATTGGTAGGGGGTAATTCACCCCTCCACTTT. The encoded protein is CASRLVGGNSPLHF.

The chain carries TRBV11-2 and TRBJ2-3; D perhaps matches TRBD2 (6 bases). The CDR3 length is 16 residues. V dropped 3 bases and J dropped 2 bases, with 15 bases sitting between them. The germline V gene encodes CDR1 SGHAT and CDR2 FQNNGV. The CDR3 protein is CASSLGDGGITDTQYF. Written as DNA, the CDR3 is TGTGCCAGCAGCTTGGGGGACGGAGGGATCACAGATACGCAGTATTTT.

V usage is TRBV7-8 and J usage is TRBJ2-3, with unresolved D. The V end lost 5 bases, the J end lost 2 bases, and 17 bases lay between the germline ends. CDR3 length: 16 residues. Germline V CDR1 and CDR2: SGHVS, FQNEAQ. The CDR3 nucleotides are TGTGCCAGCAGCCCAGCGAGGAGAGTTACCACAGATACGCAGTATTTT. This sequence encodes CASSPARRVTTDTQYF.

This chain uses TRBV18 with TRBJ1-4; the match to TRBD1 covers 9 bases. After removal of 2 bases from V and 7 bases from J, the junction contained 5 bases not matched to a gene. This CDR3 is built from 15 residues. Germline V lookup: CDR1 KGHSH, CDR2 LQKENI. CDR3 loop: CASSPIGQGFEKLFF. The CDR3 nucleotides read TGTGCCAGCTCACCAATTGGACAGGGGTTTGAAAAACTGTTTTTT.

This sequence joins TRBV15 and TRBJ2-2, with D possibly TRBD1 on 5 matching bases. The germline gives CDR1 LNHNV, CDR2 YYDKDF (reference sequence). V was pared by 1 base and J by 5 bases, with 8 bases between. The CDR3 extends over 14 amino acids. DNA of the CDR3: TGTGCCACCAGCAGAGGGGGCGCAACCGGGGAGCTGTTTTTT. It encodes CATSRGGATGELFF.

The chain recombines TRBV4-3 with TRBJ2-3; D may be TRBD1 (5 bases). Trimming pared 2 bases from V and 4 bases from J, leaving 7 bases between. Germline CDR1 reads LGHNA; CDR2 reads YSLEER. The CDR3 is 13 amino acids. The CDR3 loop reads CASSQLGADTQYF. The CDR3 DNA is TGCGCCAGCAGCCAATTAGGGGCAGATACGCAGTATTTT.

The chain combines TRBV7-2 with TRBJ1-5; 8 bases match TRBD1. V lost 4 bases, J lost 6 bases, and 5 bases stayed unmatched. CDR1 and CDR2 from the germline V gene are SGHTA and FQGNSA. The CDR3 extends over 14 amino acids. This CDR3 is CASSSRGLGQPQHF. The CDR3 nucleotides read TGTGCCAGCAGCTCCAGGGGGCTGGGTCAGCCCCAGCATTTT.

The chain joins TRBV27 to TRBJ1-1; weak D call: TRBD1 (5 bases). Germline V gene data show CDR1 as MNHEY and CDR2 as SMNVEV (reference sequence). V lost 3 bases and J lost 4, with 12 bases in between. CDR3 length: 14 amino acids. The CDR3 spells CASSFGSGGTEAFF. The CDR3 region has the DNA TGTGCCAGCAGTTTTGGGTCCGGGGGCACTGAAGCTTTCTTT.

The V gene is TRBV19, the J gene TRBJ2-7, with D unclear. Per the germline V gene, CDR1 is LNHDA and CDR2 is SQIVND (reference sequence). The V end was cut by 6 bases, the J end by 0 bases, with 9 bases between. The CDR3 is made up of 13 amino acids. The CDR3 region is CASRNRDSYEQYF. CDR3 bases: TGTGCCAGTAGGAACAGAGACTCCTACGAGCAGTACTTC.

DNA of the CDR3: TGCGCCAGCAGCCAAGGAACAAGCGGGACCACTGAAGCTTTCTTT. Translated: CASSQGTSGTTEAFF. The gene calls are TRBV4-3 and TRBJ1-1, with TRBD1 as a possible D gene (5 bases). V lost 1 base to trimming and J lost 4 bases, with 13 bases between them. The CDR3 has 15 amino acids. Germline values: CDR1 LGHNA, CDR2 YSLEER.

The chain carries TRBV13 and TRBJ2-2, with D possibly matching TRBD2 (5 bases). CDR1 and CDR2 (germline): PRHDT, FYEKMQ (reference sequence). V dropped 5 bases and J dropped 4 bases, with 14 bases sitting between them. This CDR3 is built from 15 residues. In nucleotides, the CDR3 is TGTGCCAGCAGCCTAGCCTTTGAGGGCACCGGGGAGCTGTTTTTT. Translating it yields CASSLAFEGTGELFF.

This chain uses TRBV5-4 with TRBJ2-5, with a tentative D call TRBD1 (5 bases). Germline values: CDR1 SGHNT, CDR2 YYREEE (reference sequence). Trimming pared 5 bases from V and 3 bases from J, leaving 14 bases between. The CDR3 loop spans 14 amino acids. CDR3 loop: CASRAGSREETQYF. CDR3 sequence (DNA): TGTGCCAGCAGGGCAGGGTCGCGTGAAGAGACCCAGTACTTC.

With respect to this clone: This CDR3 is also generated by other DNA sequences in the sample. The gene calls are TRBV5-1 and TRBJ2-5; TRBD2 matches 12 bases. CDR1 and CDR2 from the germline V gene are SGHRS and YFSETQ. J lost 3 bases, V lost 0 bases, and 0 bases had no gene match. This CDR3 is built from 15 residues. CDR3 region: CASSLGLAGEETQYF. The CDR3 DNA reads as TGCGCCAGCAGCTTGGGACTAGCGGGAGAAGAGACCCAGTACTTC.

The rearrangement joins TRBV19 to TRBJ2-5; the match to TRBD1 covers 8 bases. Germline CDR1 LNHDA, CDR2 SQIVND (reference sequence). The CDR3 runs to 15 residues. With 3 bases clipped from V and 5 bases from J, the junction kept 8 bases outside the gene matches. The CDR3 nucleotides are TGTGCCAGTAGTATCTCCCGACAGGGGTGGGAGACCCAGTACTTC. This codes for CASSISRQGWETQYF.

This clone has just a few counts. V is TRBV28 and J is TRBJ1-5, with TRBD1 identical over 7 bases. This CDR3 has 14 amino acids. Unmatched junction bases numbered 4, after V lost 6 bases and J lost 2 bases. Germline V gene sequence: CDR1 MDHEN, CDR2 SYDVKM. CDR3 amino acids: CASRQDRRNQPQHF. CDR3 coding DNA: TGTGCCAGCAGACAGGACAGGCGCAATCAGCCCCAGCATTTT.

The chain links TRBV5-5 to TRBJ2-7; 9 bases are shared with TRBD2. Trimming cost V 6 bases and J 2 bases; bases outside gene matches: 9. CDR3 length: 15 residues. The V gene's germline CDR1 is SGHKS and CDR2 YYEKEE (reference sequence). The CDR3, as DNA: TGTGCCAGCAACCCGGGACTAGCATATACCTACGAGCAGTACTTC. It yields the protein CASNPGLAYTYEQYF.

The chain couples TRBV19 to TRBJ2-5, with D possibly TRBD2 on 5 matching bases. Germline V gene data show CDR1 as LNHDA and CDR2 as SQIVND (reference sequence). V was cut by 5 bases and J by 6 bases, with 10 bases left in between. The CDR3 length is 12 residues. The CDR3 region is CASSLAGKTQYF. Written as DNA, the CDR3 is TGTGCCAGTAGTTTAGCCGGGAAGACCCAGTACTTC.

The chain uses TRBV27 and TRBJ2-3; TRBD2 agrees at 11 bases. The CDR3 is 15 residues long. V trimming: 6 bases; J trimming: 0 bases; junction bases outside the gene matches: 2. Germline lookup yields CDR1 MNHEY and CDR2 SMNVEV (reference sequence). CDR3 DNA sequence: TGTGCCAGCAGGGGACTAGCGGAAAGCACAGATACGCAGTATTTT. This translates into CASRGLAESTDTQYF.

This chain uses TRBV6-1 with TRBJ1-3, with D perhaps TRBD1 (6 bases). This CDR3 comprises 15 residues. CDR1 and CDR2 (germline): MNHNS, SASEGT. V gave up 0 bases and J gave up 6 bases, with 12 bases separating them. The CDR3 DNA reads as TGTGCCAGCAGTGAAGCAGGGACACTCCAAAACACCATATATTTT. This gives the protein CASSEAGTLQNTIYF.

The V and J genes are TRBV27 and TRBJ2-7; 8 bases match TRBD2. With V trimmed by 7 bases and J by 0 bases, 2 bases remained unmatched. Germline-derived CDR1 and CDR2 are MNHEY and SMNVEV (reference sequence). CDR3 length: 13 amino acids. The CDR3 bases are TGTGCCAGCATCAGCGGGAGCTCCTACGAGCAGTACTTC. Translation gives CASISGSSYEQYF.